This T cell receptor (beta chain) originates from a study of blood T cell repertoires in COVID-19. Study in general: Researchers got acute and convalescent COVID-19 samples from the United States, Italy and Spain.

Assignments of participants to cohorts depended upon their own reported clinical history. Two consecutive negative NP/OP PCR tests, clearance, or resolved symptoms defined Cohort 3 recovery. The CDR3 is made up of 16 amino acids. Germline assignment: CDR1 SGHTA and CDR2 FQGNSA. J lost 3 bases, V lost 5 bases, and 11 bases had no gene match. Authors' processing steps: Estimation of nucleated cell counts was performed using reference gene primer amplification. TCRdb's table, derived via immunoSEQ multiplex PCR, lists solely in-frame clones and lacks some. The D gene and trimming were derived from the DNA, and the V and J assignments and clone size from that table. The sample yields 250,000 to 300,000 clones, around 85% seen once.

This chain connects TRBV7-2 to TRBJ2-7; 9 bases line up with TRBD1. Source material: PBMCs or T cells enriched from blood (not recorded which). This clonotype was obtained from a woman between 45 and 60 years old who had recovered from COVID-19. CDR3: CASSLHPGQGRYEQYF. The CDR3 DNA reads TGTGCCAGCAGCCTACACCCGGGACAGGGACGCTACGAGCAGTACTTC.